A selection of T cell receptor beta chains follows, all from one sample in a study of T cells in Graves' hyperthyroidism and ophthalmopathy. TCRdb used MiXCR to reprocess the multiplex PCR reads, holding one entry per CDR3 protein. The sample has some 650,000 distinct CDR3 sequences; more than 15% are singletons. Sequencing was performed on blood. The source is a woman in her 40s with Graves' ophthalmopathy. CDR3s include the opening cysteine and the closing phenylalanine or tryptophan. The D gene is left open where the match is weak. Clone size is shown for a subset of rows, as once, few, many or a class of expanded clone.

j_gene: TRBJ2-2; v_gene: TRBV4-2; d_gene: TRBD2; abundance: few; CDR3nt: TGTGCCAGCAGCCAGGCTAGCGGGAGCGGTACCGGGGAGCTGTTTTTT; CDR3aa: CASSQASGSGTGELFF
j_gene: TRBJ2-1; v_gene: TRBV2; d_gene: TRBD2; abundance: -; CDR3nt: TGTGCCAGCAGTGTTCACCCCCTCCCCTGGGATAGCGGGAGGACCGTAGCTCATGAGCAGTTCTTC; CDR3aa: CASSVHPLPWDSGRTVAHEQFF
j_gene: TRBJ2-1; v_gene: TRBV5-1; d_gene: -; abundance: -; CDR3nt: TGCGCCAGCAGCCAGGGGTCCTTCTCCTACAATGAGCAGTTCTTC; CDR3aa: CASSQGSFSYNEQFF
j_gene: TRBJ2-1; v_gene: TRBV18; d_gene: -; abundance: few; CDR3nt: TGTGCCAGCTCACCTCGGACAGAGACCTACAATGAGCAGTTCTTC; CDR3aa: CASSPRTETYNEQFF
j_gene: TRBJ1-1; v_gene: TRBV18; d_gene: -; abundance: many; CDR3nt: TGTGCCAGCTCACCGATGGACAGCACTGAAGCTTTCTTT; CDR3aa: CASSPMDSTEAFF
j_gene: TRBJ1-6; v_gene: TRBV11-3; d_gene: -; abundance: many; CDR3nt: TGTGCCAGCAGCCCCGATTCCAGGGTAGACTCACCCCTCCACTTT; CDR3aa: CASSPDSRVDSPLHF
j_gene: TRBJ2-6; v_gene: TRBV11-2; d_gene: -; abundance: many; CDR3nt: TGTGCCAGCAGCGACCGAGGACAGAGCTCAGGGGCCAACGTCCTGACTTTC; CDR3aa: CASSDRGQSSGANVLTF
j_gene: TRBJ2-1; v_gene: TRBV7-8; d_gene: TRBD2; abundance: -; CDR3nt: TGTGCCAGCAGCTTAGCGGTAGCGGGAGGCTTCTCCTACAATGAGCAGTTCTTC; CDR3aa: CASSLAVAGGFSYNEQFF
j_gene: TRBJ2-1; v_gene: TRBV6-4; d_gene: TRBD2; abundance: -; CDR3nt: TGTGCCAGCAGTCGGGTCGGCGGGAGCTCCAATGAGCAGTTCTTC; CDR3aa: CASSRVGGSSNEQFF
j_gene: TRBJ1-5; v_gene: TRBV6-1; d_gene: -; abundance: few; CDR3nt: TGTGCCAGCAGCAGAGGAGGGTCGGGGCCCCAGCATTTT; CDR3aa: CASSRGGSGPQHF
j_gene: TRBJ2-5; v_gene: TRBV7-9; d_gene: -; abundance: -; CDR3nt: TGTGCCAGCAGCTTAGGGGCGACTTTCCAAGAGACCCAGTACTTC; CDR3aa: CASSLGATFQETQYF
j_gene: TRBJ2-5; v_gene: TRBV30; d_gene: -; abundance: many; CDR3nt: TGTGCCTGGTCGGGGCCTTCCGGGGATGGGGAGACCCAGTACTTC; CDR3aa: CAWSGPSGDGETQYF
j_gene: TRBJ2-2; v_gene: TRBV6-1; d_gene: TRBD2; abundance: -; CDR3nt: TGTGCCAGCAGTGAAGGATTGGTAGCGGGGGGGCCCTCCGGGGAGCTGTTTTTT; CDR3aa: CASSEGLVAGGPSGELFF
j_gene: TRBJ2-3; v_gene: TRBV7-2; d_gene: TRBD2; abundance: many; CDR3nt: TGTGCCAGCAGCTTAGGGGCTAGCGGGAGACTGAATACGCAGTATTTT; CDR3aa: CASSLGASGRLNTQYF
j_gene: TRBJ1-5; v_gene: TRBV12-3/TRBV12-4; d_gene: -; abundance: few; CDR3nt: TGTGCCAGCAGAGGGAACACAGGGACCGGCAATCAGCCCCAGCATTTT; CDR3aa: CASRGNTGTGNQPQHF
j_gene: TRBJ2-5; v_gene: TRBV6-2/TRBV6-3; d_gene: TRBD2; abundance: -; CDR3nt: TGTGCCAGCAGCCGACTAGCGGGAGGTACAGTAGAGACCCAGTACTTC; CDR3aa: CASSRLAGGTVETQYF
j_gene: TRBJ2-1; v_gene: TRBV27; d_gene: -; abundance: many; CDR3nt: TGTGCCAGCAGGCCCCTTCTCAACCACTACAATGAGCAGTTCTTC; CDR3aa: CASRPLLNHYNEQFF
j_gene: TRBJ2-6; v_gene: TRBV3-1; d_gene: -; abundance: few; CDR3nt: TGTGCCAGCAGCCAAGAAGGCTCTTCCTCTGGGGCCAACGTCCTGACTTTC; CDR3aa: CASSQEGSSSGANVLTF